Detailed here is one TCR beta chain. The target antigen is unknown. The sample comes from a study of cytomegalovirus exposure and HLA in healthy donors. Study-wide findings and caveats: For cytomegalovirus status, the classifier reportedly gave diagnoses with high specificity and sensitivity. Cytomegalovirus-associated status was assigned to 164 TCR beta chains. First-cohort TCR clusters were later found to tend to co-occur in the 120 or so validation repertoires. Most TCR sequences proved rare, with some public TCRs found in many donors.

The method was immunoSEQ multiplex PCR; TCRdb's version includes in-frame clones alone and lacks a portion of them. This table has 100,000 to 150,000 clones, 89% appearing once. CDR1 is LNHDA and CDR2 is SQIVND in the germline V gene (reference sequence). CDR3 length: 13 amino acids. The V end lost 0 bases, the J end lost 7 bases, and 7 bases lay between the germline ends. Material for sequencing was PBMCs. The V and J genes are TRBV19 and TRBJ2-1, with D unresolved. The receptor was derived from a woman younger than 30 in good health and CMV-seronegative. The CDR3 DNA reads TGTGCCAGTAGTATAGATCTAGGAAATGAGCAGTTCTTC. It translates to CASSIDLGNEQFF.